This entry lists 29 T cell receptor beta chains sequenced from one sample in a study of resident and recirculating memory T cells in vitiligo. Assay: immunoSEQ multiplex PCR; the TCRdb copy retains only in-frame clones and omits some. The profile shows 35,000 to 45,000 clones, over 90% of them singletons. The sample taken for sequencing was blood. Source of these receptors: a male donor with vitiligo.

The CDR3 protein is CASSLLTDSYEQYF. For the CDR3, the DNA is TGTGCCAGCAGCTTATTAACTGACTCCTACGAGCAGTACTTC. The chain employs TRBV7-8 and TRBJ2-7; D is undetermined. Germline V CDR1 and CDR2: SGHVS, FQNEAQ. V was trimmed by 2 bases and J by 0 bases, leaving 8 bases between them. The CDR3 is made up of 14 amino acids.

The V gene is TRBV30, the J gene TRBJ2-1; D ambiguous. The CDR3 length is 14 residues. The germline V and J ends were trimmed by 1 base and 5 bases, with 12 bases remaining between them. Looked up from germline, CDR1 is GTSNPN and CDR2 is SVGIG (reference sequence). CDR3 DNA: TGTGCCTGGAGTGGGCCTCCCGCCAACAATGAGCAGTTCTTC. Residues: CAWSGPPANNEQFF. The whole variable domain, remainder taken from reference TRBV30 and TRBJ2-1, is SQTIHQWPATLVQPVGSPLSLECTVEGTSNPNLYWYRQAAGRGLQLLFYSVGIGQISSEVPQNLSASRPQDRQFILSSKKLLLSDSGFYLCAWSGPPANNEQFFGPGTRLTVL.

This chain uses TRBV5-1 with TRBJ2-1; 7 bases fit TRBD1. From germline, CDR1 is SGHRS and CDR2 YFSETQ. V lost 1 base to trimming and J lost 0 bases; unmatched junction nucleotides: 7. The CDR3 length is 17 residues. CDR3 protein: CASSLPETGLSYNEQFF. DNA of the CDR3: TGCGCCAGCAGCTTGCCTGAGACAGGGCTCTCCTACAATGAGCAGTTCTTC.

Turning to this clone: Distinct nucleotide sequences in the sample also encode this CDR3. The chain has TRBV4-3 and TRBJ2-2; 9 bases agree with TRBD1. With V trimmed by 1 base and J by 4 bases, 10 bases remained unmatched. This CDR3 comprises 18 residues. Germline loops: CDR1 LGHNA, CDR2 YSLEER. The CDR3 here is CASSQAGGTGSFTGELFF. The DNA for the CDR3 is TGCGCCAGCAGCCAAGCAGGTGGGACAGGGAGCTTCACCGGGGAGCTGTTTTTT.

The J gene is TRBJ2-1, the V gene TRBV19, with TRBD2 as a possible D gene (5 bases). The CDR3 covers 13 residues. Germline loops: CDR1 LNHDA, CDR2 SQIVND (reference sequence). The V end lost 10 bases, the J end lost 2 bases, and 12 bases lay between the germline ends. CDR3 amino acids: CATRRGAYNEQFF. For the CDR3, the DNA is TGTGCCACCAGACGGGGTGCCTACAATGAGCAGTTCTTC. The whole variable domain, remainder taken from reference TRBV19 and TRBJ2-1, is DGGITQSPKYLFRKEGQNVTLSCEQNLNHDAMYWYRQDPGQGLRLIYYSQIVNDFQKGDIAEGYSVSREKKESFPLTVTSAQKNPTAFYLCATRRGAYNEQFFGPGTRLTVL.

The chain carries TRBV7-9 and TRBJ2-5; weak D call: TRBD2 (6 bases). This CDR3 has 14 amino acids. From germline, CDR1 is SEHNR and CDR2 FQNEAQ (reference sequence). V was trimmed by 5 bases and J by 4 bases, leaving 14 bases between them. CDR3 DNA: TGTGCCAGCAGCCTCGGGGGAAGAACAGAGACCCAGTACTTC. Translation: CASSLGGRTETQYF.

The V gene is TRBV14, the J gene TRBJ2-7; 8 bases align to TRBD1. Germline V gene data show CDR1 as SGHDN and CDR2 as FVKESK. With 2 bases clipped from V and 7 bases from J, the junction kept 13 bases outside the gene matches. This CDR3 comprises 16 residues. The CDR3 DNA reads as TGTGCCAGCAGCCAACCCCTCTGGCAGGGGGCTGAAGAGCAGTACTTC. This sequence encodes CASSQPLWQGAEEQYF.

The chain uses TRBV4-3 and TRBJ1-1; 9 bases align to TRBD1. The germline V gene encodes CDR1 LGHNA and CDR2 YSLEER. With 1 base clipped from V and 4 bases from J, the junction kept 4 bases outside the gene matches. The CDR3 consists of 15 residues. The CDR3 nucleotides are TGCGCCAGCAGCCAAGTCCCGGGACAGGGCACTGAAGCTTTCTTT. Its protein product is CASSQVPGQGTEAFF.

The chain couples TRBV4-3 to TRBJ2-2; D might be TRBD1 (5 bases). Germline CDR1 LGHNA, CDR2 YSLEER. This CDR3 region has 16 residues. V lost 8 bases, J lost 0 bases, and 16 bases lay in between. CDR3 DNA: TGCGCCAGCCGCCTTGCGGCAGGGACGAACACCGGGGAGCTGTTTTTT. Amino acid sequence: CASRLAAGTNTGELFF.

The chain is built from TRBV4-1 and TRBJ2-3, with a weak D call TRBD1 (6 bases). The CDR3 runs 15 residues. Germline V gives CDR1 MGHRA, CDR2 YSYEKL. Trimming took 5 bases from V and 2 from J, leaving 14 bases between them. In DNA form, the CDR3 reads TGCGCCAGCAGCTTAGGGGGACCCTACACAGATACGCAGTATTTT. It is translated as CASSLGGPYTDTQYF.

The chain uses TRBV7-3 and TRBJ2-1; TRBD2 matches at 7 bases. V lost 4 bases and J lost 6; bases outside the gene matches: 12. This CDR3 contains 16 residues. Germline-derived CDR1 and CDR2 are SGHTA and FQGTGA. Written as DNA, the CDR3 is TGTGCCAGCAGCTCCAATCAGCGGGGCTCTAGCAATGAGCAGTTCTTC. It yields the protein CASSSNQRGSSNEQFF.

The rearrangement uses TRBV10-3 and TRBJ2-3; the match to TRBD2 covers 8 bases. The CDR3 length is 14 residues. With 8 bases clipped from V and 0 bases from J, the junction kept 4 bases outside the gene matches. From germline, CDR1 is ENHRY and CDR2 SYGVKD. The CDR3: CAIGVAGSTDTQYF. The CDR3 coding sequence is TGTGCCATCGGGGTAGCGGGGAGCACAGATACGCAGTATTTT.

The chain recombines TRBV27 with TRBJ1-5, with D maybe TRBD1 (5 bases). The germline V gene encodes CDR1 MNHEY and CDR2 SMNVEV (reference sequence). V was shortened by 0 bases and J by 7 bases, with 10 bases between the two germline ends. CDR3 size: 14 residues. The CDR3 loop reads CASSLSGVGQPQHF. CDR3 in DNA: TGTGCCAGCAGTTTATCAGGGGTGGGACAGCCCCAGCATTTT.

The CDR3 coding sequence is TGTGCCAGCAGTCCGGGGGGGCCCCCCAATGAGCAGTTCTTC. Translated: CASSPGGPPNEQFF. The V and J genes are TRBV6-6 and TRBJ2-1, with 8 bases fitting TRBD2. Per germline, CDR1 MNHNY and CDR2 SVGAGI (reference sequence). V lost 5 bases, J lost 6 bases, and 6 bases stayed unmatched. The CDR3 covers 14 residues.

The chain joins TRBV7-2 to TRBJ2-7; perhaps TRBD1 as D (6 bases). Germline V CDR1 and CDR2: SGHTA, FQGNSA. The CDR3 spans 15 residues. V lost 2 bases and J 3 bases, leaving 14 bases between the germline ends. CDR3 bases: TGTGCCAGCAGCTTATCGGGACACCCAGACTACGAGCAGTACTTC. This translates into CASSLSGHPDYEQYF.

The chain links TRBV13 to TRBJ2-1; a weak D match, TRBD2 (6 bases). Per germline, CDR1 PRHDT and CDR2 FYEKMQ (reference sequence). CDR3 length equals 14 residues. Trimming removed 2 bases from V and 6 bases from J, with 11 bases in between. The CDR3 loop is CASSLLSGSNEQFF. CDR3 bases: TGTGCCAGCAGCTTATTGTCCGGGAGCAATGAGCAGTTCTTC.

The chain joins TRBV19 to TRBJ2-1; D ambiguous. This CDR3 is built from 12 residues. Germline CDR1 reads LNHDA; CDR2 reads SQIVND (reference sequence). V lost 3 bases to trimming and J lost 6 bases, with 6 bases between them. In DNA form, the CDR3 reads TGTGCCAGTAGTATGAGACTCAATGAGCAGTTCTTC. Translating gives CASSMRLNEQFF. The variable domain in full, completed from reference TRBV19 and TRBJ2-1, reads DGGITQSPKYLFRKEGQNVTLSCEQNLNHDAMYWYRQDPGQGLRLIYYSQIVNDFQKGDIAEGYSVSREKKESFPLTVTSAQKNPTAFYLCASSMRLNEQFFGPGTRLTVL.

CDR3 coding DNA: TGTGCCAGCAGCCGTTGGGCTCAACCTAAAGAGACCCAGTACTTC. Amino acid sequence: CASSRWAQPKETQYF. This rearrangement joins TRBV7-6 to TRBJ2-5, with unresolved D. The CDR3 length is 15 residues. Trimming pared 5 bases from V and 3 bases from J, leaving 16 bases between. CDR1 and CDR2 from the germline V gene are SGHVS and FNYEAQ. Complete variable domain (other parts from reference TRBV7-6 and TRBJ2-5): GAGVSQSPRYKVTKRGQDVALRCDPISGHVSLYWYRQALGQGPEFLTYFNYEAQQDKSGLPNDRFSAERPEGSISTLTIQRTEQRDSAMYRCASSRWAQPKETQYFGPGTRLLVL.

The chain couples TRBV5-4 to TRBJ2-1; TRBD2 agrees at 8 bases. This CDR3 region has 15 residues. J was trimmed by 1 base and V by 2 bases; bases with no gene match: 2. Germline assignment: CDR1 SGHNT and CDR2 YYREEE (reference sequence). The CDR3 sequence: CASSFSGASYNEQFF. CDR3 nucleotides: TGTGCCAGCAGCTTTAGCGGGGCTTCCTACAATGAGCAGTTCTTC.

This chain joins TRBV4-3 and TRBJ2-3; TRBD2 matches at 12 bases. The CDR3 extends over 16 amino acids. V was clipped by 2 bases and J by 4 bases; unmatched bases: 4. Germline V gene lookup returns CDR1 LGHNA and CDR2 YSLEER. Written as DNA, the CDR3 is TGCGCCAGCAGCCAACTACTAGCGGGAGGCGCAGATACGCAGTATTTT. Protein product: CASSQLLAGGADTQYF.

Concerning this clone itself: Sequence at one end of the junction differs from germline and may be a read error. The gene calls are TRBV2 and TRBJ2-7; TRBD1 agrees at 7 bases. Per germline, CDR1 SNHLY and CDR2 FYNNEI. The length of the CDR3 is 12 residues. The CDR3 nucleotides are TGTGCCAGCAGTGAAGCCCCGGGACAGATCCGTTTC. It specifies CASSEAPGQIRF.

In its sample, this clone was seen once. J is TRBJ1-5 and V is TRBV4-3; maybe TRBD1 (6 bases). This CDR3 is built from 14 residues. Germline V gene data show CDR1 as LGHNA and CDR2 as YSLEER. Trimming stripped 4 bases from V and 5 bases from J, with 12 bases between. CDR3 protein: CASSLRNRDQPQHF. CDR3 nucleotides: TGCGCCAGCAGCCTGAGGAACAGGGATCAGCCCCAGCATTTT.

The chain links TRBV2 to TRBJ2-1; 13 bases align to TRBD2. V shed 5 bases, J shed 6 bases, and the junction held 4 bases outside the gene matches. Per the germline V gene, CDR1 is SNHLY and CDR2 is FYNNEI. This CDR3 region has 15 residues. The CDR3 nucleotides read TGTGCCAGCAGTCCACTAGCGGGGGGGCCCAATGAGCAGTTCTTC. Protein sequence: CASSPLAGGPNEQFF.

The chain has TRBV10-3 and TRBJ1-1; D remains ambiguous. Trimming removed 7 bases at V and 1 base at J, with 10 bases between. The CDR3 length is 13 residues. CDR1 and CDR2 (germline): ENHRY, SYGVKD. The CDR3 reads CAITKSGNTEAFF. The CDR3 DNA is TGTGCCATCACCAAGAGTGGGAACACTGAAGCTTTCTTT.

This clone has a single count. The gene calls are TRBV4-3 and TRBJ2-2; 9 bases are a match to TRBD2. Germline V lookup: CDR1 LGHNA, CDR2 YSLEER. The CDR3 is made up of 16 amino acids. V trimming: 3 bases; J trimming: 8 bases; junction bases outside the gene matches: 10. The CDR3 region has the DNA TGCGCCAGCAGCCACCTAGCGGGGTGGGGCGGGGGGGAGCTGTTTTTT. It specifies CASSHLAGWGGGELFF.

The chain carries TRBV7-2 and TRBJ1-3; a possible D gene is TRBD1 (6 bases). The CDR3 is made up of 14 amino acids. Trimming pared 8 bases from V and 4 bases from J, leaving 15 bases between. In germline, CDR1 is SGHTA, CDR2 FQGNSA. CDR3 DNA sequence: TGTGCCAGCGGTAACAGGGCTTCCGGAAACACCATATATTTT. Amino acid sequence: CASGNRASGNTIYF.

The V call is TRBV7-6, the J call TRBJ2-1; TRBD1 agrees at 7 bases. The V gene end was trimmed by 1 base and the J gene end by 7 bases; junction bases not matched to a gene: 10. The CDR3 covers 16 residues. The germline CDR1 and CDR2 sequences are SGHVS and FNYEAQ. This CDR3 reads CASSLDRVTGRNEQFF. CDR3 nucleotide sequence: TGTGCCAGCAGCTTAGATCGGGTGACAGGGAGAAATGAGCAGTTCTTC.

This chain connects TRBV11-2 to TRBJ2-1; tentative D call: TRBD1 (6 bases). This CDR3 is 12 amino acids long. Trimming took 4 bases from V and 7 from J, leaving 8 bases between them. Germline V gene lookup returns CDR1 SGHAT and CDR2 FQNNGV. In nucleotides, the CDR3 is TGTGCCAGCAGCTCTAGGGGGAATGAGCAGTTCTTC. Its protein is CASSSRGNEQFF.

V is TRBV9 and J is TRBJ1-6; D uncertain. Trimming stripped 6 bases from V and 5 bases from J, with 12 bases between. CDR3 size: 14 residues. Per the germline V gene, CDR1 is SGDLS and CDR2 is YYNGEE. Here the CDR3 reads CASNPWGDNSPLHF. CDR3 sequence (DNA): TGTGCCAGCAACCCCTGGGGAGATAATTCACCCCTCCACTTT. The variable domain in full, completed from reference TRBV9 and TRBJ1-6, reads DSGVTQTPKHLITATGQRVTLRCSPRSGDLSVYWYQQSLDQGLQFLIQYYNGEERAKGNILERFSAQQFPDLHSELNLSSLELGDSALYFCASNPWGDNSPLHFGNGTRLTVT.